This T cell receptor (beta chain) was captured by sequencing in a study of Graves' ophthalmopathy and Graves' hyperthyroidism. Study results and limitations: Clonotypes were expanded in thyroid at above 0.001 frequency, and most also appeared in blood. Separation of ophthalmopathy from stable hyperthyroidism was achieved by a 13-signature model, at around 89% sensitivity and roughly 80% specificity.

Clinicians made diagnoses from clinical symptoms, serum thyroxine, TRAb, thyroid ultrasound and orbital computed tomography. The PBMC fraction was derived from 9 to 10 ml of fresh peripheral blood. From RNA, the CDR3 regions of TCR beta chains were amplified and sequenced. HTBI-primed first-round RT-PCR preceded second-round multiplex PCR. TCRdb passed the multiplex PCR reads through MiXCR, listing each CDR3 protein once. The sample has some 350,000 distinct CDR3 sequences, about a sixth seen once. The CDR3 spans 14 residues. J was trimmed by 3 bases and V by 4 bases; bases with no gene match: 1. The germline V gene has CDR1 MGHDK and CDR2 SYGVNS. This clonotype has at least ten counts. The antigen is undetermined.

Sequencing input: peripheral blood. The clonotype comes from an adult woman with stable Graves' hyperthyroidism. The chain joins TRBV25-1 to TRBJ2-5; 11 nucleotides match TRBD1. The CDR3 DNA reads TGTGCCAGCAGTGGGGACAGGGGGAAAGAGACCCAGTACTTC. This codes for CASSGDRGKETQYF. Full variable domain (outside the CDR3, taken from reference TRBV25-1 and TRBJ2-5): EADIYQTPRYLVIGTGKKITLECSQTMGHDKMYWYQQDPGMELHLIHYSYGVNSTEKGDLSSESTVSRIRTEHFPLTLESARPSHTSQYLCASSGDRGKETQYFGPGTRLLVL.